These 9 T cell receptor beta chains share one sample of origin, sequenced in a study of T cell changes during pregnancy in multiple sclerosis. Here immunoSEQ multiplex PCR was the method, and the copy in TCRdb shows in-frame clones only, minus some. This sample has around 78,000 clones; roughly 91% occur once, and the top ten carry 0.6% to 0.8%. Source: peripheral blood, taken in the third trimester of pregnancy. These receptors all stem from a female donor in good health, enrolled as a control in a pregnancy study.

The J gene is TRBJ1-6, the V gene TRBV27; D may be TRBD1 (6 bases). V lost 5 bases to trimming and J lost 7 bases, with 21 bases between them. Germline V lookup: CDR1 MNHEY, CDR2 SMNVEV (reference sequence). CDR3 length: 17 residues. CDR3 coding DNA: TGTGCCAGCAGTAGCGTTGGGGGGGCGAGGGCGAATTCACCCCTCCACTTT. It is translated as CASSSVGGARANSPLHF.

The genes are TRBV30 and TRBJ1-2; TRBD1 is a possible D gene (6 bases). Per germline, CDR1 GTSNPN and CDR2 SVGIG (reference sequence). V dropped 1 base and J dropped 3 bases, with 24 bases sitting between them. The CDR3 runs to 18 residues. The CDR3 DNA sequence: TGTGCCTGGAGTGCCGGTCGTCGACAGGCCGGCACGCACTATGGCTACACCTTC. It is translated as CAWSAGRRQAGTHYGYTF. Full variable domain (remainder filled in from reference TRBV30 and TRBJ1-2): SQTIHQWPATLVQPVGSPLSLECTVEGTSNPNLYWYRQAAGRGLQLLFYSVGIGQISSEVPQNLSASRPQDRQFILSSKKLLLSDSGFYLCAWSAGRRQAGTHYGYTFGSGTRLTVV.

The chain couples TRBV2 to TRBJ1-5; 8 bases fit TRBD1. The germline V gene has CDR1 SNHLY and CDR2 FYNNEI. This CDR3 spans 16 amino acids. J lost 4 bases, V lost 4 bases, and 9 bases had no gene match. The CDR3 DNA follows: TGTGCCAGCAGTGCAGGGGGCGCGATCCCTAATCAGCCCCAGCATTTT. It translates to CASSAGGAIPNQPQHF.

The gene calls are TRBV28 and TRBJ2-7; 14 nucleotides align to TRBD2. The V segment lost 6 bases and the J segment 0 bases; nucleotides outside the gene matches: 7. Germline V gene data show CDR1 as MDHEN and CDR2 as SYDVKM. This CDR3 region has 17 residues. The CDR3 reads CASSVGLAGVSSYEQYF. For the CDR3, the DNA is TGTGCCAGCAGCGTGGGACTAGCGGGAGTTTCCTCCTACGAGCAGTACTTC.

The chain carries TRBV6-5 and TRBJ2-5, with 9 bases aligning to TRBD1. The J call may be in error: the DNA end matches TRBJ2-7 better. The CDR3 is made up of 14 amino acids. Germline V gene sequence: CDR1 MNHEY, CDR2 SVGAGI. The CDR3 region has the DNA TGTGCCAGCAGGTCGGACAGGGGATCCTACGAGCAGTACTTC. Translating gives CASRSDRGSYEQYF.

The gene calls are TRBV11-2 and TRBJ1-5; D may be TRBD1 (6 bases). The CDR3 consists of 16 residues. CDR1 SGHAT and CDR2 FQNNGV come from the germline V gene. The V and J ends lost 5 bases and 1 base respectively, with 15 bases between them. CDR3 in DNA: TGTGCCAGCAGCGAGGGGACAATGGGGAGCAATCAGCCCCAGCATTTT. It is translated as CASSEGTMGSNQPQHF.

The chain carries TRBV28 and TRBJ2-5, with D tentatively TRBD1 (5 bases). Germline V gene data show CDR1 as MDHEN and CDR2 as SYDVKM. With 4 bases removed from V and 10 bases from J, the gap between germline ends came to 19 bases. This CDR3 is built from 14 residues. In DNA, the CDR3 is TGTGCCAGCAGTTCCCGGACACGGGTATTGGGCCAGTACTTC. Amino acid sequence: CASSSRTRVLGQYF.

CDR3 sequence reads: CATAGQVSEKLFF. The CDR3 DNA sequence: TGTGCCACCGCGGGACAGGTCTCCGAAAAACTGTTTTTT. The chain joins TRBV30 to TRBJ1-4, with 8 bases that match TRBD1. There are 13 residues in the CDR3. The ends lost 8 bases at V and 8 bases at J; junction bases unmatched: 10. The germline CDR1 and CDR2 sequences are GTSNPN and SVGIG (reference sequence).

The rearrangement links TRBV6-6 to TRBJ2-7, with 10 bases that match TRBD1. This CDR3 has 15 residues. The junction had 3 bases not matched to a gene; V was cut back by 2 bases and J by 2 bases. Germline CDR1 reads MNHNY; CDR2 reads SVGAGI (reference sequence). The CDR3 DNA reads as TGTGCCAGCAGTTACGCGGGACAGGGGACCTACGAGCAGTACTTC. This sequence encodes CASSYAGQGTYEQYF.